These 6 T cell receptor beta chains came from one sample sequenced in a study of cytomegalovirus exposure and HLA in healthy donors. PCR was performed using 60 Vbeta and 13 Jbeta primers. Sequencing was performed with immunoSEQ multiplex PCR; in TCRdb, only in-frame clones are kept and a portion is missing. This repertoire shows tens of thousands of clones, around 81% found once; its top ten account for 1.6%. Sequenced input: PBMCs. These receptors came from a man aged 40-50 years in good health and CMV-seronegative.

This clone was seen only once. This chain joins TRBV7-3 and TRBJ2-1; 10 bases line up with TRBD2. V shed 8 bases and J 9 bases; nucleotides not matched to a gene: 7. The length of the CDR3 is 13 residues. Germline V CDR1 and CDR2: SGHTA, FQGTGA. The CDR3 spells CASASGSTSEQFF. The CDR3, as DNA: TGTGCCAGCGCTAGCGGGAGTACTAGTGAGCAGTTCTTC.

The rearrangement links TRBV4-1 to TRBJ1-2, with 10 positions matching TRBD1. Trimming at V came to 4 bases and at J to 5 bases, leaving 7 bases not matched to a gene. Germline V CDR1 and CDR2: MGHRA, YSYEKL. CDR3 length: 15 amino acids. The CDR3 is CASSLRDRGLYGYTF. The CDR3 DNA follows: TGCGCCAGCAGCCTTCGGGACAGGGGCCTTTATGGCTACACCTTC.

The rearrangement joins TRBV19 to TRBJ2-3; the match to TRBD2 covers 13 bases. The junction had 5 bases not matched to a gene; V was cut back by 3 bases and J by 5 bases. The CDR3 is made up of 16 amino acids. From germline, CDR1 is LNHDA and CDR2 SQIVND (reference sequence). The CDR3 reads CASSMRLAGGRDTQYF. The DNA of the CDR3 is TGTGCCAGTAGTATGAGACTAGCGGGAGGTAGAGATACGCAGTATTTT.

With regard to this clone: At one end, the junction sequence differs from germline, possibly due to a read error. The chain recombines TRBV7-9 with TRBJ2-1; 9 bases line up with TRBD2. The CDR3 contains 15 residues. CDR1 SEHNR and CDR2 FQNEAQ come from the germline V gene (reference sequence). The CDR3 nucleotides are TGTTCCAGCAGCCCGTCTAGCGGGAATTACAATGAGCAGTTCTTC. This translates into CSSSPSSGNYNEQFF.

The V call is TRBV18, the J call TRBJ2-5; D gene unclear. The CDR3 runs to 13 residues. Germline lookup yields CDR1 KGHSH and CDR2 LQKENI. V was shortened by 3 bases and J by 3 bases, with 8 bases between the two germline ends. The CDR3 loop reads CASSPSREETQYF. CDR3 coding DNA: TGTGCCAGCTCACCCAGCCGGGAAGAGACCCAGTACTTC.

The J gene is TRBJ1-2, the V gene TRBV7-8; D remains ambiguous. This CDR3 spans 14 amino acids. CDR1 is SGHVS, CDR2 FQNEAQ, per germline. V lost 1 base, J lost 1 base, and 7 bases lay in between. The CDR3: CASSLGEINYGYTF. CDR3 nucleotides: TGTGCCAGCAGCTTAGGAGAGATTAACTATGGCTACACCTTC.